This T cell receptor beta chain was captured in a study of T cells in women clearing cervical HPV infection. Study-level background: Cases: HPV16-related CIN3 or worse on histology, a couple of invasive cancers. Case blood was drawn when the lesion was first found; control blood after infection became undetectable. For cases, blood was sampled a median around 150 days after lesion detection, interquartile range roughly 80 to 200 days.

The CDR3 length is 14 residues. With V trimmed by 3 bases and J by 10 bases, 6 bases remained unmatched. Germline CDR1 and CDR2: MNHNS and SASEGT. In the case of this clone: The read gets to within 3 residues of the CDR3 end, and the germline J gene fills in the rest.

The assay was immunoSEQ multiplex PCR, and TCRdb's table has in-frame clones only and misses some. The listing records roughly 30,000 clones. Specimen: blood buffy coat. The rearrangement links TRBV6-1 to TRBJ1-6; 7 bases fit TRBD1. This TCR derives from a woman between 18 and 70 years old with a cervical HPV16 infection that either progressed to CIN3+ or cleared (not recorded which). The CDR3 spells CASSERQGDSPLHF. The sequenced part of the CDR3 DNA is TGTGCCAGCAGTGAGCGACAGGGTGACTCACCC.